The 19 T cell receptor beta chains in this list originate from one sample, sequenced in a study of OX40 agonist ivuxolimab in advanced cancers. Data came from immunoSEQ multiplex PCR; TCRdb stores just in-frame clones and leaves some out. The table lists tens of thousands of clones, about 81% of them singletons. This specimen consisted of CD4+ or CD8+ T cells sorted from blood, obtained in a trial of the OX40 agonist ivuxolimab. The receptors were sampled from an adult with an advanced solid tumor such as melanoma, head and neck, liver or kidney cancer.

The CDR3 loop reads CASSQSPLMSGPNTGELFF. In DNA form, the CDR3 reads TGCGCCAGCAGTCAATCGCCCCTGATGAGCGGACCGAACACCGGGGAGCTGTTTTTT. This rearrangement joins TRBV23-1 to TRBJ2-2, with D tentatively TRBD2 (5 bases). TRBV23-1 is labeled an ORF, and its function is uncertain. Trimming removed 0 bases at V and 0 bases at J, with 17 bases between. This CDR3 has 19 amino acids.

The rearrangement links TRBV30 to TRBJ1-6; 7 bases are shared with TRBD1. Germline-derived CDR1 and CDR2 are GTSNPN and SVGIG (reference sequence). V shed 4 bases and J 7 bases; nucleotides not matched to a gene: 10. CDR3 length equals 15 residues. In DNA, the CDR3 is TGTGCCTGGACCCTTTCCGGGACAGCGAATTCACCCCTCCACTTT. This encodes CAWTLSGTANSPLHF.

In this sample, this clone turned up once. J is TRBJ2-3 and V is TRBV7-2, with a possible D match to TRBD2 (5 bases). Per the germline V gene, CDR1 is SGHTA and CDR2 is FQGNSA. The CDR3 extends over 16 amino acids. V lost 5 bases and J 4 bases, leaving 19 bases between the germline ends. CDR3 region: CASSLRGGPRADTQYF. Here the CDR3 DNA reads TGTGCCAGCAGCCTAAGAGGCGGGCCGAGGGCAGATACGCAGTATTTT.

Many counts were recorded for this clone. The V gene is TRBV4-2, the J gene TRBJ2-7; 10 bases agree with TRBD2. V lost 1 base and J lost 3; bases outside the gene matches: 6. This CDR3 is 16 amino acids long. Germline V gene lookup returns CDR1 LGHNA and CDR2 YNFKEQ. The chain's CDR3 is CASSQAVASGGYEQYF. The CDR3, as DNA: TGTGCCAGCAGCCAAGCTGTCGCTAGCGGGGGCTACGAGCAGTACTTC.

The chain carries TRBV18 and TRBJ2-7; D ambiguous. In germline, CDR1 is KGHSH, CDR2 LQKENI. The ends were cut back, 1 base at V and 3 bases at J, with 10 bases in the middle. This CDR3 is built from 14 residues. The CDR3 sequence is CASSPRALIYEQYF. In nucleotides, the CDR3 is TGTGCCAGCTCACCACGGGCCCTGATCTACGAGCAGTACTTC.

DNA of the CDR3: TGTGCCAGCAGTTTATCAGGGGTGGTTGGGGCCAACGTCCTGACTTTC. As protein: CASSLSGVVGANVLTF. The genes are TRBV27 and TRBJ2-6; D is perhaps TRBD1 (5 bases). This CDR3 is built from 16 residues. Per the germline V gene, CDR1 is MNHEY and CDR2 is SMNVEV (reference sequence). The V end lost 0 bases, the J end lost 3 bases, and 9 bases lay between the germline ends.

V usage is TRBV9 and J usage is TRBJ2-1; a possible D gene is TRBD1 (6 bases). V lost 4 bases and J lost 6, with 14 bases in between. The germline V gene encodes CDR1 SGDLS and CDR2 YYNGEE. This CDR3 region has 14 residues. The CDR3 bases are TGTGCCAGCAGCCTTGGGACATGGACCAATGAGCAGTTCTTC. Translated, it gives CASSLGTWTNEQFF.

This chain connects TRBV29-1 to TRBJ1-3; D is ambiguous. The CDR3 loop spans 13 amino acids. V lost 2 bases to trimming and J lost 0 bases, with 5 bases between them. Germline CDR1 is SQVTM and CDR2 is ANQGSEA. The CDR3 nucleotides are TGCAGCGTTGAAAGGGACTCTGGAAACACCATATATTTT. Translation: CSVERDSGNTIYF.

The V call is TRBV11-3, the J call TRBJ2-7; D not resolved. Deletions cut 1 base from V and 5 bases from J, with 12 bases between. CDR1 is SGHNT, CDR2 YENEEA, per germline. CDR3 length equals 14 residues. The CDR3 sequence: CASSLGPSINEQYF. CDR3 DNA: TGTGCCAGCAGCTTAGGGCCTAGTATCAACGAGCAGTACTTC.

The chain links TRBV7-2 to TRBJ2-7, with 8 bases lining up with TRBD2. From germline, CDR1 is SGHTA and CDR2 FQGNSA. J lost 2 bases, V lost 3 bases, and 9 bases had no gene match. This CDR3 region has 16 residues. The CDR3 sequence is CASSFVSSGRAYEQYF. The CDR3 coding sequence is TGTGCCAGCAGCTTCGTTTCAAGCGGGAGAGCCTACGAGCAGTACTTC. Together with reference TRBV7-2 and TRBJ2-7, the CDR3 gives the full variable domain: GAGVSQSPSNKVTEKGKDVELRCDPISGHTALYWYRQSLGQGLEFLIYFQGNSAPDKSGLPSDRFSAERTGGSVSTLTIQRTQQEDSAVYLCASSFVSSGRAYEQYFGPGTRLTVT.

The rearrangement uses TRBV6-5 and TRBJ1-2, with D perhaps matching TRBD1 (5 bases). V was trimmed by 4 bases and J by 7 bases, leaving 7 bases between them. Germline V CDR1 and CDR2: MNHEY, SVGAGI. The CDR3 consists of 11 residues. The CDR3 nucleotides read TGTGCCAGCAGTTTCCAGGGTGGCTACACCTTC. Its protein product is CASSFQGGYTF.

The CDR3 sequence: CASSSSGWPDTQYF. The CDR3 DNA is TGTGCCAGCAGCTCGTCAGGGTGGCCCGATACGCAGTATTTT. This chain uses TRBV11-2 with TRBJ2-3; D is perhaps TRBD1 (5 bases). Germline V gene data show CDR1 as SGHAT and CDR2 as FQNNGV. The CDR3 spans 14 residues. V lost 4 bases to trimming and J lost 6 bases, with 14 bases between them.

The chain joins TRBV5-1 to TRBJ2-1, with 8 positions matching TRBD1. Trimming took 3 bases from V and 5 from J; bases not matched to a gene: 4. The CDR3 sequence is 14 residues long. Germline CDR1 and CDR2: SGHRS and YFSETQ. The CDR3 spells CASSSGQGNNEQFF. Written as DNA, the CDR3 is TGCGCCAGCAGCTCTGGACAGGGTAACAATGAGCAGTTCTTC.

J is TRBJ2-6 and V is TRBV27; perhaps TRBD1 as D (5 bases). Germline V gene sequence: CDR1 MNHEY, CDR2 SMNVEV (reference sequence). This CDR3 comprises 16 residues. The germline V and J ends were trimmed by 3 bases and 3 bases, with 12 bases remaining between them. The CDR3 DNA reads TGTGCCAGCAGTTTGCAGGGCCAAGGTGGGGCCAACGTCCTGACTTTC. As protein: CASSLQGQGGANVLTF. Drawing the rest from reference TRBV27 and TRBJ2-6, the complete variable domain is EAQVTQNPRYLITVTGKKLTVTCSQNMNHEYMSWYRQDPGLGLRQIYYSMNVEVTDKGDVPEGYKVSRKEKRNFPLILESPSPNQTSLYFCASSLQGQGGANVLTFGAGSRLTVL.

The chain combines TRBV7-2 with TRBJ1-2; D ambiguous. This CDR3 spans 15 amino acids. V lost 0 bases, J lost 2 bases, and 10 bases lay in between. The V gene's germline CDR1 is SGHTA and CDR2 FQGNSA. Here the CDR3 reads CASSLAHTPNYGYTF. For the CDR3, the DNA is TGTGCCAGCAGCTTAGCGCATACCCCCAACTATGGCTACACCTTC.

The CDR3 DNA sequence: TGTGCCAGCAGTGAAGCCGGGCGCAATCAGCCCCAGCATTTT. This gives the protein CASSEAGRNQPQHF. This chain uses TRBV6-1 with TRBJ1-5; D is uncertain. The CDR3 contains 14 residues. CDR1 is MNHNS, CDR2 SASEGT, per germline. V was shortened by 0 bases and J by 2 bases, with 5 bases between the two germline ends.

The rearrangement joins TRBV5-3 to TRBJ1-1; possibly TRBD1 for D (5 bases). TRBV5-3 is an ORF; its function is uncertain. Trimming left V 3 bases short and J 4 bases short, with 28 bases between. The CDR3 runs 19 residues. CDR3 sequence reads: CARSYTPHTRAGHSTEAFF. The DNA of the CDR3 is TGTGCCAGAAGCTATACTCCCCACACCCGGGCGGGGCACAGCACTGAAGCTTTCTTT.

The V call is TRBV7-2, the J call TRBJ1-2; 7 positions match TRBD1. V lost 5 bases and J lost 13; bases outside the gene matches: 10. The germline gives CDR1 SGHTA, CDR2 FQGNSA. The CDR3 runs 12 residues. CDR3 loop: CASSPQGGLITF. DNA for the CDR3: TGTGCCAGCAGCCCCCAGGGGGGGTTGATCACCTTC.

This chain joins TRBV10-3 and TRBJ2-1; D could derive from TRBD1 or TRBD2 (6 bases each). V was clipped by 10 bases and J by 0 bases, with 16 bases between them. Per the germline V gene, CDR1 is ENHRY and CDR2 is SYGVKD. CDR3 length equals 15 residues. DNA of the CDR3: TGTGCCACGGGGGCTACTACCAGCTCCTACAATGAGCAGTTCTTC. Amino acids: CATGATTSSYNEQFF.